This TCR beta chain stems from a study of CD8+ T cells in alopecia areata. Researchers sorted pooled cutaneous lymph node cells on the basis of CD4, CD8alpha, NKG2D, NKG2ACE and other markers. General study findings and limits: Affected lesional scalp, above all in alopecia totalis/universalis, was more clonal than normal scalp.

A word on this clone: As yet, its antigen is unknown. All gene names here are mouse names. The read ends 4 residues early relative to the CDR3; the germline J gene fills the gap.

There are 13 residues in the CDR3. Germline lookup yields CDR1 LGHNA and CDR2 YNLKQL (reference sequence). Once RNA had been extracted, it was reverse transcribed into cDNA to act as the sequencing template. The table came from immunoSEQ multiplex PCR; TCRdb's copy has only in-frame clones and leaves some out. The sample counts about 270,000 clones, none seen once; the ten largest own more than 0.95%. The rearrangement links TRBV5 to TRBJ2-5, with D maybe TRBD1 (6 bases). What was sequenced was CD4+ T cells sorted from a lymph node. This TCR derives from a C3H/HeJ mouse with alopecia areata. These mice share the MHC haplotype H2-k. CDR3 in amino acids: CASSQGQEDTQYF. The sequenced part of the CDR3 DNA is TGTGCCAGCAGCCAGGGACAAGAAGAC.